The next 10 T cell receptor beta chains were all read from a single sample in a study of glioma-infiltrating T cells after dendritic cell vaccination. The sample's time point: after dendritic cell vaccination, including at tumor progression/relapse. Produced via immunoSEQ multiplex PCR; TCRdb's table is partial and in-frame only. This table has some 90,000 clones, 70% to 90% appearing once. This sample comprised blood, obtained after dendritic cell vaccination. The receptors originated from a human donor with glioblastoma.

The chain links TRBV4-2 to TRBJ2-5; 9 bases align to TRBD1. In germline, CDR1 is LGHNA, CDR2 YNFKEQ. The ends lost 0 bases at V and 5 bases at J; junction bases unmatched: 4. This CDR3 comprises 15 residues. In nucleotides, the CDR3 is TGTGCCAGCAGCCAAGACGGACAGGGGTTCGAGACCCAGTACTTC. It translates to CASSQDGQGFETQYF.

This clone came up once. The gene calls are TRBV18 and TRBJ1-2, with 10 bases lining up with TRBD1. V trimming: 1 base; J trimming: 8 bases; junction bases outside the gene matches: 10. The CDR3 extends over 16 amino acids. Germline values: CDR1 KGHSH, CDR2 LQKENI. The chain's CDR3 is CASSPQGQGSVGGYTF. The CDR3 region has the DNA TGTGCCAGCTCACCACAGGGACAGGGGTCAGTTGGAGGCTACACCTTC.

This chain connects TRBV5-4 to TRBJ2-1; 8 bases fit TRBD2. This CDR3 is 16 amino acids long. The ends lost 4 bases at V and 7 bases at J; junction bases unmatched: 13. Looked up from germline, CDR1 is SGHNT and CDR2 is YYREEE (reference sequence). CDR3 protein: CASSTILAGGTNEQFF. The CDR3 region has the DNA TGTGCCAGCAGCACCATTCTAGCGGGTGGTACAAATGAGCAGTTCTTC.

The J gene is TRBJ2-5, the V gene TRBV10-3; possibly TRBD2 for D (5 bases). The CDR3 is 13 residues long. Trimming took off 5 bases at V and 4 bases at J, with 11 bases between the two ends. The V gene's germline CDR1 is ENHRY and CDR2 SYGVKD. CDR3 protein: CAISLGSGETQYF. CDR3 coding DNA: TGTGCCATCAGTCTAGGGAGTGGAGAGACCCAGTACTTC.

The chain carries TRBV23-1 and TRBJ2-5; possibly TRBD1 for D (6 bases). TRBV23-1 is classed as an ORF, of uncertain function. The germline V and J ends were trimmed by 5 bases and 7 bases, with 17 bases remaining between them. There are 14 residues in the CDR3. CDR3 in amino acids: CASSTNTGTGTQYF. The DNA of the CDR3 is TGCGCCAGCAGTACTAACACAGGGACGGGGACCCAGTACTTC.

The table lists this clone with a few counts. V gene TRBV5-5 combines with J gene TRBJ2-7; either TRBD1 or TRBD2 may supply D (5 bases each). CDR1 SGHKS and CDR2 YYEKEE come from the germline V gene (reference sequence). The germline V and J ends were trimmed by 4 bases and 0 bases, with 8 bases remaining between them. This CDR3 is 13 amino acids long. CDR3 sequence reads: CASSPGGSYEQYV. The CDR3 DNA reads TGTGCCAGCAGCCCTGGGGGCTCCTACGAGCAGTACGTC.

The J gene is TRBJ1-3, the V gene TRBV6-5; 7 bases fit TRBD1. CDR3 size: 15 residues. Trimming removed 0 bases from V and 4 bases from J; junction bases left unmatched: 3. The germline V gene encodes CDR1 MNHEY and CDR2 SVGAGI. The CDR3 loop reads CASSYSWDSGNTIYF. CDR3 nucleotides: TGTGCCAGCAGTTACTCTTGGGACAGCGGAAACACCATATATTTT.

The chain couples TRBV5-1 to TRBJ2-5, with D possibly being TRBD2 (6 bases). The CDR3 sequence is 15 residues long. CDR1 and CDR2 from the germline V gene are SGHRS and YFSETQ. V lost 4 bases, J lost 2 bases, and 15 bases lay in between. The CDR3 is CASSPVGSGQETQYF. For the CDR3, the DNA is TGCGCCAGCAGCCCCGTGGGGAGCGGGCAAGAGACCCAGTACTTC.

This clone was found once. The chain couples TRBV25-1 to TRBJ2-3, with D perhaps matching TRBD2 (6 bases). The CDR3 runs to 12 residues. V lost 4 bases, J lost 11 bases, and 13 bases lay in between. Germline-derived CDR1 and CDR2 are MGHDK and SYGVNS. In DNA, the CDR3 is TGTGCCAGCAGTGGGCAAGCGGGCATGCAGTATTTT. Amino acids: CASSGQAGMQYF.

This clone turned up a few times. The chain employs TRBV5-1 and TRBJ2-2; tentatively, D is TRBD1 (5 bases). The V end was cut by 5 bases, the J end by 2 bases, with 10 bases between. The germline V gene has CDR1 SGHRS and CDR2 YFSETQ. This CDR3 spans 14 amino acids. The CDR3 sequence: CASRRQGNTGELFF. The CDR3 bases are TGCGCCAGCAGAAGGCAGGGTAACACCGGGGAGCTGTTTTTT.